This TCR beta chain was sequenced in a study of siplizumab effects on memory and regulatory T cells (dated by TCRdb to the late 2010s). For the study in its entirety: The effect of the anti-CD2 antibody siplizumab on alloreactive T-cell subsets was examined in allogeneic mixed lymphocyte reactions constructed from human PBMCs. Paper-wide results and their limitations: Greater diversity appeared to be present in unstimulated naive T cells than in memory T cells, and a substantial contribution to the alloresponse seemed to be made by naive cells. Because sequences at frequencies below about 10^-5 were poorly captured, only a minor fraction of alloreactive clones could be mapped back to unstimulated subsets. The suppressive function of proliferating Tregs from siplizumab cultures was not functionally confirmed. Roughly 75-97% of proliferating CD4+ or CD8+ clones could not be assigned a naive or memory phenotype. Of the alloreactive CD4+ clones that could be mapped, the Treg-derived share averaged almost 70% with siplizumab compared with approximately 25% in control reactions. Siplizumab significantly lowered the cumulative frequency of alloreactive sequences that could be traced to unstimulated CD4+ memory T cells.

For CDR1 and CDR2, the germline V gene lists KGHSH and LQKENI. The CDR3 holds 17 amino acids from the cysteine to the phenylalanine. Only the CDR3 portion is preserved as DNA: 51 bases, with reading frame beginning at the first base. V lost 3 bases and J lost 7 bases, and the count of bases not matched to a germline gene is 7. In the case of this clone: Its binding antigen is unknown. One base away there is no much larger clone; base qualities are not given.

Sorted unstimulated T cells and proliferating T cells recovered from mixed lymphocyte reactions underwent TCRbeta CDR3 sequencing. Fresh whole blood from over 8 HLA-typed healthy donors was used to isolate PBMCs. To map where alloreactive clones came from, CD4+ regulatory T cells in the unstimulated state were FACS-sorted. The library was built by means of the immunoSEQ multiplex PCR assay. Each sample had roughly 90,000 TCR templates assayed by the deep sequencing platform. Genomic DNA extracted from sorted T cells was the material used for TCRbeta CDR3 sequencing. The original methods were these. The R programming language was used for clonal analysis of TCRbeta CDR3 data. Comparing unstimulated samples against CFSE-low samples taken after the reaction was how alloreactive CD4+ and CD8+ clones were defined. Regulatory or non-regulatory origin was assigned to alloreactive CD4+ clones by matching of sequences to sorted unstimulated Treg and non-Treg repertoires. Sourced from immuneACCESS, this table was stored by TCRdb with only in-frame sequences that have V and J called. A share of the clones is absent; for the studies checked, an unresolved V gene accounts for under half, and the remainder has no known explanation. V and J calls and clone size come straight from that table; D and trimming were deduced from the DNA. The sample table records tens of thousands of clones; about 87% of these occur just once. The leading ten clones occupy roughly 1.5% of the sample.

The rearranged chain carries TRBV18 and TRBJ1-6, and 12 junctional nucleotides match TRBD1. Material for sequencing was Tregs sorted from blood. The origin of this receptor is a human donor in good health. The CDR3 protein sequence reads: CASSPLSGQGANSPLHF. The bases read TGTGCCAGCTCACCGCTATCGGGACAGGGGGCGAATTCACCCCTCCACTTT.